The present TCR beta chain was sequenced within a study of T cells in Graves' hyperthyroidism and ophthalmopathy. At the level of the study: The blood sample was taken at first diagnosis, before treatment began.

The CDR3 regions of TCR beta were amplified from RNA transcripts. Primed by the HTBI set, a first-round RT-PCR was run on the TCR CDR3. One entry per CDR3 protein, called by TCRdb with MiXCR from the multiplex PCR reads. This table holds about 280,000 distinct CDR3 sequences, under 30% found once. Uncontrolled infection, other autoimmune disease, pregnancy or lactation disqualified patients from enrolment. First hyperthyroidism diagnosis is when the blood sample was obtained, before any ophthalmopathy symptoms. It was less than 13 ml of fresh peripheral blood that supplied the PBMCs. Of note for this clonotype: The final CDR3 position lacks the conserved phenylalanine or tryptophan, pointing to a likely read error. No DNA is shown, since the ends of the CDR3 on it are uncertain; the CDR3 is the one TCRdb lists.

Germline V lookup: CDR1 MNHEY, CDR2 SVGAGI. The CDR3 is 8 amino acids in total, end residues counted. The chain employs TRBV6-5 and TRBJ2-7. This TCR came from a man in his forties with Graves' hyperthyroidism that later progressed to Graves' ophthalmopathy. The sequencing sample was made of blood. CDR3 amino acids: CASSFWRS.